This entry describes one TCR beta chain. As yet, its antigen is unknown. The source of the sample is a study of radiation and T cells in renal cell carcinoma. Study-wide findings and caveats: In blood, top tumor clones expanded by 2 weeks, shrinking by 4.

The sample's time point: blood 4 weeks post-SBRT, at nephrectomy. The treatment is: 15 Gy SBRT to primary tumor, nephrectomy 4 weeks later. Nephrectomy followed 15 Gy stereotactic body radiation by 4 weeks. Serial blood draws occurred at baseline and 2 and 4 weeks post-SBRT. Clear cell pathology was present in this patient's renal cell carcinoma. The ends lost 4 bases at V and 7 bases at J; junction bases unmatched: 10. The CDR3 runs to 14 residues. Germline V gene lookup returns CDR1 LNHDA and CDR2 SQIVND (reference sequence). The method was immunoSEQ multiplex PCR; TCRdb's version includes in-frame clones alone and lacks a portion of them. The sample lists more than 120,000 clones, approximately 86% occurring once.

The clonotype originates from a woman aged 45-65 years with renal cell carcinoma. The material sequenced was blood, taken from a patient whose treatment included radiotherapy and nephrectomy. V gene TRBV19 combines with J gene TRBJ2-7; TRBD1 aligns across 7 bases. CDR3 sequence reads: CASSKPDRSWEQYF. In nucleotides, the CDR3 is TGTGCCAGTAGTAAACCGGACAGGTCCTGGGAGCAGTACTTC. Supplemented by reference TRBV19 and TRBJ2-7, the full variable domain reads DGGITQSPKYLFRKEGQNVTLSCEQNLNHDAMYWYRQDPGQGLRLIYYSQIVNDFQKGDIAEGYSVSREKKESFPLTVTSAQKNPTAFYLCASSKPDRSWEQYFGPGTRLTVT.